The following is a T cell receptor (beta chain) sequence with its context. A junction end diverges from the germline sequence, so it may reflect a read error. The source of the sample is a study of blood T cells in healthy people across ages. The germline V gene has CDR1 SGHAT and CDR2 FQDESV (reference sequence). The CDR3 contains 17 residues. Alongside a J-beta primer mix, a sample-barcoded 5' primer served in a second PCR lasting about 7 to 11 cycles. TCRdb ran MiXCR on the 5' RACE reads and lists one entry per CDR3 protein. Of some 700,000 distinct CDR3 sequences listed, roughly two fifths were seen once; the top ten hold approximately 22%. Per sample, a minimum of 7 million PBMCs were isolated. Samples each had at least 5 micrograms of total RNA extracted.

This receptor was identified in a woman aged 55-70 years in good health. This chain joins TRBV11-1 and TRBJ2-1; TRBD2 agrees at 8 bases. Material: blood. Written as DNA, the CDR3 is TGTGCCGGCAGCTTAGTTTGGGGGCGGGGGGCCGACAATGAGCAGTTCTTC. Its translation: CAGSLVWGRGADNEQFF.